This T cell receptor beta chain originates from a study of shared clonotypes between healthy human individuals. About this clone: What it binds is unknown.

General study findings and limits: Generation probabilities of non-shared clonotypes were lower (relative to those shared by all four donors).

Germline CDR1 and CDR2: SNHLY and FYNNEI. The ends were cut back, 2 bases at V and 7 bases at J, with 11 bases in the middle. This CDR3 contains 14 residues. TCRdb's table, derived via immunoSEQ multiplex PCR, lists solely in-frame clones and lacks some. Here the sample spans millions of clones, 85% to 95% being singletons. The sample taken for sequencing was naive CD4+ T cells sorted from blood. Subset in this sample: CD45RA+ positively selected. This TCR was sampled from a young man in good health. J is TRBJ1-4 and V is TRBV2; the D is unclear. CDR3 bases: TGTGCCAGCAGTGAATTTCTCAGCGGTGAAAAACTGTTTTTT. This gives the protein CASSEFLSGEKLFF.